Shown below are 30 T cell receptor beta chains from a single sample sequenced in a study of blood T cell repertoires in COVID-19. TCRdb's table, derived via immunoSEQ multiplex PCR, lists solely in-frame clones and lacks some. The sample has 45,000 to 50,000 clones; roughly 90% are singletons. Input material: peripheral blood. These receptor sequences come from a human donor in a cohort sampled during active COVID-19.

J is TRBJ2-7 and V is TRBV19, with D possibly TRBD2 on 6 matching bases. Germline V gene sequence: CDR1 LNHDA, CDR2 SQIVND (reference sequence). Trimming took 3 bases from V and 3 from J, leaving 15 bases between them. The CDR3 sequence is 15 residues long. This CDR3 reads CASSMGRGPLYEQYF. CDR3 DNA: TGTGCCAGTAGTATGGGGCGGGGTCCCCTCTACGAGCAGTACTTC.

The chain carries TRBV7-3 and TRBJ1-5, with 7 bases that match TRBD1. Germline V gene sequence: CDR1 SGHTA, CDR2 FQGTGA. The J segment lost 5 bases and the V segment lost 5 bases, leaving 9 bases of the junction unmatched. This CDR3 is 15 amino acids long. The CDR3 is CASSHHPRGDQPQHF. The CDR3 coding sequence is TGTGCCAGCAGCCATCACCCCAGGGGGGATCAGCCCCAGCATTTT.

The chain carries TRBV5-1 and TRBJ1-4; 12 bases are shared with TRBD1. Germline CDR1 is SGHRS and CDR2 is YFSETQ. Trimming took 4 bases from V and 8 from J; bases not matched to a gene: 3. This CDR3 contains 14 residues. CDR3 sequence: CASSAGTGGEKLFF. CDR3 coding DNA: TGCGCCAGCAGCGCCGGGACAGGGGGCGAAAAACTGTTTTTT.

The V and J genes are TRBV10-2 and TRBJ2-5; 10 bases map to TRBD1. Germline CDR1 and CDR2: WSHSY and SAAADI. V gave up 4 bases and J gave up 5 bases; unmatched junction bases: 4. This CDR3 is built from 14 residues. DNA of the CDR3: TGCGCCAGCAGTGGACAGGGGGCAGGGGAGACCCAGTACTTC. The encoded protein is CASSGQGAGETQYF.

The V gene is TRBV5-4, the J gene TRBJ1-4; 7 positions agree with TRBD1. Germline V gene data show CDR1 as SGHNT and CDR2 as YYREEE (reference sequence). The length of the CDR3 is 14 residues. Trimming took 4 bases from V and 4 from J; bases not matched to a gene: 4. The chain's CDR3 is CASSPGQLNEKLFF. The DNA for the CDR3 is TGTGCCAGCAGCCCGGGACAGCTTAATGAAAAACTGTTTTTT.

This chain links TRBV3-1 (or the pseudogene TRBV3-2) with TRBJ1-1; D ambiguous. Germline lookup yields CDR1 LGHDT and CDR2 YNNKEL (reference sequence). The CDR3 runs to 15 residues. Trimming took 4 bases from V and 0 from J, leaving 12 bases between them. The CDR3 nucleotides are TGTGCCAGCAGCCGACCAGAGGGATTGAACACTGAAGCTTTCTTT. It codes for CASSRPEGLNTEAFF.

This clone was found once. The CDR3 DNA reads TGTGCCAGCAGTGAAGGGACTAGCGGGCAGTGGTTTCCCGGGGAGCTGTTTTTT. Translated: CASSEGTSGQWFPGELFF. The chain carries TRBV6-1 and TRBJ2-2; TRBD2 matches at 11 bases. V was clipped by 1 base and J by 6 bases; unmatched bases: 10. This CDR3 is 18 amino acids long. The V gene's germline CDR1 is MNHNS and CDR2 SASEGT.

This chain joins TRBV6-5 and TRBJ2-1; D is possibly TRBD2 (5 bases). The V gene's germline CDR1 is MNHEY and CDR2 SVGAGI. The CDR3 is 15 residues long. V lost 6 bases to trimming and J lost 7 bases, with 19 bases between them. The DNA of the CDR3 is TGTGCCAGCAGCTCTCCAACCGGCGGGCGGAATGAGCAGTTCTTC. Translation gives CASSSPTGGRNEQFF.

V gene TRBV7-2 combines with J gene TRBJ2-1; 7 positions agree with TRBD2. The V and J ends lost 5 bases and 0 bases, in that order; junction bases with no gene match: 4. Germline CDR1 reads SGHTA; CDR2 reads FQGNSA. The CDR3 runs 15 residues. The CDR3 sequence: CASSQRTSSYNEQFF. CDR3 DNA sequence: TGTGCCAGCAGCCAAAGGACTAGCTCCTACAATGAGCAGTTCTTC.

The V and J genes are TRBV6-1 and TRBJ2-5; tentatively, D is TRBD1 (5 bases). This CDR3 is 16 amino acids long. V was clipped by 1 base and J by 2 bases, with 14 bases between them. CDR1 and CDR2 from the germline V gene are MNHNS and SASEGT. The CDR3 region is CASSEVHLTGQETQYF. CDR3 nucleotide sequence: TGTGCCAGCAGTGAAGTCCATTTAACAGGACAAGAGACCCAGTACTTC.

This clone occurred a few times. The rearrangement links TRBV5-1 to TRBJ1-2, with a tentative D call TRBD1 (5 bases). Germline assignment: CDR1 SGHRS and CDR2 YFSETQ. The V end lost 10 bases, the J end lost 1 base, and 17 bases lay between the germline ends. The CDR3 is 14 amino acids. The CDR3 nucleotides read TGCGCCCCACAGACAGACCCACATAACTATGGCTACACCTTC. It translates to CAPQTDPHNYGYTF. Complete variable domain (other parts from reference TRBV5-1 and TRBJ1-2): KAGVTQTPRYLIKTRGQQVTLSCSPISGHRSVSWYQQTPGQGLQFLFEYFSETQRNKGNFPGRFSGRQFSNSRSEMNVSTLELGDSALYLCAPQTDPHNYGYTFGSGTRLTVV.

This chain links TRBV29-1 with TRBJ1-5; D remains unclear. V lost 7 bases, J lost 6 bases, and 16 bases lay in between. The CDR3 covers 13 residues. Germline V gives CDR1 SQVTM, CDR2 ANQGSEA. This chain's CDR3 is CSAGEGSGQPQHF. As DNA, the CDR3 is TGCAGCGCTGGCGAGGGCTCTGGTCAGCCCCAGCATTTT.

The CDR3, as DNA: TGTGCCAGTGGAACCGTGGGTAGCGAGACCCAGTACTTC. This translates into CASGTVGSETQYF. The chain couples TRBV11-2 to TRBJ2-5, with unresolved D. This CDR3 region has 13 residues. Germline CDR1 SGHAT, CDR2 FQNNGV. Between the trimmed V and J ends, which lost 9 bases and 5 bases, there was a span of 16 bases.

This chain links TRBV6-1 with TRBJ2-5; 9 bases match TRBD2. The CDR3 loop spans 20 amino acids. Germline-derived CDR1 and CDR2 are MNHNS and SASEGT. V was pared by 0 bases and J by 4 bases, with 18 bases of the junction left unmatched. This CDR3 reads CASSEAGPSGRGLAGETQYF. The CDR3 DNA is TGTGCCAGCAGTGAAGCGGGGCCGTCCGGCCGGGGACTAGCAGGAGAGACCCAGTACTTC.

The count of this clone is one. The rearrangement uses TRBV6-6 and TRBJ1-1; D possibly corresponds to TRBD1 (5 bases). Trimming took 5 bases from V and 6 from J, leaving 13 bases between them. The CDR3 is made up of 13 amino acids. The germline CDR1 and CDR2 sequences are MNHNY and SVGAGI (reference sequence). The CDR3: CASSGRGDAEAFF. CDR3 coding DNA: TGTGCCAGCAGTGGCCGGGGGGACGCTGAAGCTTTCTTT.

This chain uses TRBV24-1 with TRBJ2-1, with D tentatively TRBD2 (5 bases). V was trimmed by 4 bases and J by 6 bases, leaving 9 bases between them. In germline, CDR1 is KGHDR, CDR2 SFDVKD. The CDR3 has 13 amino acids. CDR3 in amino acids: CATSDPRGNEQFF. CDR3 sequence (DNA): TGTGCCACCAGTGACCCCCGGGGCAATGAGCAGTTCTTC.

The chain uses TRBV3-1 (or the pseudogene TRBV3-2) and TRBJ1-2; maybe TRBD1 (5 bases). The V and J ends lost 4 bases and 1 base respectively, with 10 bases between them. Germline V CDR1 and CDR2: LGHDT, YNNKEL (reference sequence). The CDR3 length is 14 residues. The CDR3 spells CASSPQVDNYGYTF. CDR3 coding DNA: TGTGCCAGCAGCCCACAGGTGGATAACTATGGCTACACCTTC.

This chain uses TRBV24-1 with TRBJ1-1; 7 bases are shared with TRBD1. Germline assignment: CDR1 KGHDR and CDR2 SFDVKD. V shed 4 bases and J 7 bases; nucleotides not matched to a gene: 5. This CDR3 has 13 amino acids. For the CDR3, the DNA is TGTGCCACCAGTGACCCCGGACAGGATGAAGCTTTCTTT. Amino acid sequence: CATSDPGQDEAFF.

V usage is TRBV7-2 and J usage is TRBJ1-1, with D possibly TRBD1 on 6 matching bases. The CDR3 is 15 residues long. Between the trimmed V and J ends, which lost 5 bases and 1 base, there was a span of 14 bases. The germline V gene encodes CDR1 SGHTA and CDR2 FQGNSA. In DNA, the CDR3 is TGTGCCAGCAGCGCGAACAGGGTCAGGAACACTGAAGCTTTCTTT. Translated, it gives CASSANRVRNTEAFF.

This sequence joins TRBV27 and TRBJ2-3; the D is unclear. This CDR3 contains 14 residues. Germline V gene lookup returns CDR1 MNHEY and CDR2 SMNVEV (reference sequence). The V end was cut by 3 bases, the J end by 5 bases, with 12 bases between. CDR3 DNA: TGTGCCAGCAGTTTGTCAAATGGCAAAGATACGCAGTATTTT. Translating gives CASSLSNGKDTQYF.

This chain links TRBV19 with TRBJ2-3; 10 bases line up with TRBD1. CDR3 length: 14 residues. The germline V gene has CDR1 LNHDA and CDR2 SQIVND (reference sequence). Losses at the gene ends were 5 bases for V and 4 bases for J; bases not matched to a gene: 3. The CDR3 reads CASSVTGGADTQYF. The CDR3 DNA is TGTGCCAGTAGTGTGACAGGGGGCGCAGATACGCAGTATTTT.

The chain links TRBV7-9 to TRBJ2-2; 8 bases agree with TRBD2. The V gene's germline CDR1 is SEHNR and CDR2 FQNEAQ (reference sequence). CDR3 length: 16 residues. V gave up 2 bases and J gave up 1 base; unmatched junction bases: 3. CDR3 region: CASSLIAGGNTGELFF. The CDR3 DNA is TGTGCCAGCAGCTTAATCGCGGGGGGGAACACCGGGGAGCTGTTTTTT.

This chain joins TRBV9 and TRBJ1-4; 8 bases agree with TRBD1. The CDR3 totals 16 residues. Germline trimming cut 2 bases from V and 4 bases from J; bases unmatched to any gene: 7. Germline CDR1 SGDLS, CDR2 YYNGEE. Here the CDR3 DNA reads TGTGCCAGCAGCGTCGGGGGTGGGACAGGTAATGAAAAACTGTTTTTT. Protein: CASSVGGGTGNEKLFF.

The chain couples TRBV9 to TRBJ2-5; TRBD2 aligns across 11 bases. Germline V lookup: CDR1 SGDLS, CDR2 YYNGEE. The V segment lost 4 bases and the J segment 3 bases; nucleotides outside the gene matches: 8. This CDR3 spans 16 amino acids. For the CDR3, the DNA is TGTGCCAGCAGCCTCAATAGCGGGGGGGCCGAAGAGACCCAGTACTTC. Translation gives CASSLNSGGAEETQYF.

The genes are TRBV19 and TRBJ2-7; 8 bases agree with TRBD2. This CDR3 contains 14 residues. Germline V gene sequence: CDR1 LNHDA, CDR2 SQIVND (reference sequence). The V and J ends lost 7 bases and 0 bases, in that order; junction bases with no gene match: 5. CDR3 DNA sequence: TGTGCCAGTACCGGCCGGGGGGGCTCCTACGAGCAGTACTTC. It yields the protein CASTGRGGSYEQYF.

This clone was recorded a few times. The rearrangement uses TRBV5-3 and TRBJ1-1, with TRBD1 as a possible D gene (5 bases). TRBV5-3 belongs to the ORF category, with a function that is uncertain. V lost 3 bases and J lost 0, with 15 bases in between. This CDR3 has 16 residues. CDR3 in amino acids: CARSYWVQGMNTEAFF. CDR3 bases: TGTGCCAGAAGCTATTGGGTTCAGGGAATGAACACTGAAGCTTTCTTT.

The rearrangement links TRBV6-1 to TRBJ2-7; the D is unclear. V lost 0 bases and J lost 2, with 14 bases in between. Per the germline V gene, CDR1 is MNHNS and CDR2 is SASEGT. The CDR3 is made up of 16 amino acids. CDR3 coding DNA: TGTGCCAGCAGTGAAGCGCTAGAGATCCCGACCTACGAGCAGTACTTC. It yields the protein CASSEALEIPTYEQYF.

The chain uses TRBV30 and TRBJ2-7; 11 bases match TRBD2. This CDR3 is 12 amino acids long. CDR1 is GTSNPN, CDR2 SVGIG, per germline (reference sequence). V trimming: 8 bases; J trimming: 9 bases; junction bases outside the gene matches: 9. CDR3 coding DNA: TGTGCCGGTCGACCCGGACTAGCGGGGCAGTACTTC. Its translation is CAGRPGLAGQYF.

This clone was picked up one time. CDR3: CASSLEYRDRSSPLHF. CDR3 bases: TGTGCCAGCAGCCTGGAGTACCGGGACAGGAGTTCACCCCTCCACTTT. The genes are TRBV5-6 and TRBJ1-6; 8 bases are shared with TRBD1. This CDR3 region has 16 residues. Per germline, CDR1 SGHDT and CDR2 YYEEEE. The V segment lost 4 bases and the J segment 9 bases; nucleotides outside the gene matches: 12.

The V call is TRBV9, the J call TRBJ2-3; no clear D gene. The germline V and J ends were trimmed by 0 bases and 1 base, with 3 bases remaining between them. CDR1 SGDLS and CDR2 YYNGEE come from the germline V gene. The CDR3 has 13 amino acids. The CDR3 bases are TGTGCCAGCAGCGTAGGGCGCACAGATACGCAGTATTTT. It codes for CASSVGRTDTQYF.